This T cell receptor (beta chain) was recovered during a study of T cells in Graves' hyperthyroidism and ophthalmopathy. Trimming removed 1 base at V and 0 bases at J, with 7 bases between. This CDR3 spans 15 amino acids. Germline V gives CDR1 LNHDA, CDR2 SQIVND (reference sequence). Template material for amplifying TCR beta CDR3 regions consisted of RNA transcripts. The study used the HTBI primer set for a first-round RT-PCR of the TCR CDR3. One entry per CDR3 protein results from TCRdb running MiXCR on the multiplex PCR reads. The sample includes about 500,000 distinct CDR3 sequences, about a sixth seen only once; the top ten take 17%. Patients having uncontrolled infection, another autoimmune disease, pregnancy or lactation were not included. Turning to this clonotype: Its antigen is not known.

General study findings and limits: The majority of expanded thyroid clonotypes above 0.001 also appeared in blood.

The specimen was blood. The receptor was isolated from a woman aged 18-35 years with Graves' ophthalmopathy. The chain is built from TRBV19 and TRBJ1-5; D is perhaps TRBD1 (5 bases). The CDR3 DNA follows: TGTGCCAGTAGTATAGTGGGGGATAGCAATCAGCCCCAGCATTTT. This sequence encodes CASSIVGDSNQPQHF.